Detailed here is one T cell receptor beta chain. Its antigen is undetermined. The data originate from a study of T cell responses to AZD1222 COVID-19 vaccine. Overall study: Second-dose intervals near 4 or 12 weeks were combined.

General study points: It was only 6 or 7 AZD1222 recipients who were seropositive at baseline. Nearly half of spike-specific TCRs reportedly target unmutated variant regions. It should be noted that donors were predominantly white British and more often female, and clonal diversity was possibly underestimated.

This CDR3 is 16 amino acids long. In germline, CDR1 is KGHSH, CDR2 LQKENI. The ends lost 2 bases at V and 4 bases at J; junction bases unmatched: 6. TCRdb keeps only in-frame clones here, not all; method: immunoSEQ multiplex PCR. This sample has more than 95,000 clones, with approximately 88% found just once. This receptor was taken from an adult in good health. The V gene is TRBV18, the J gene TRBJ1-5; TRBD1 matches 9 bases. The sample here was peripheral blood, taken on day 0 of AZD1222 vaccination. The CDR3 nucleotides read TGTGCCAGCTCACCAACCTCCGGGACAGGGAATCAGCCCCAGCATTTT. As protein: CASSPTSGTGNQPQHF. The variable domain in full, completed from reference TRBV18 and TRBJ1-5, reads NAGVMQNPRHLVRRRGQEARLRCSPMKGHSHVYWYRQLPEEGLKFMVYLQKENIIDESGMPKERFSAEFPKEGPSILRIQQVVRGDSAAYFCASSPTSGTGNQPQHFGDGTRLSIL.